This TCR beta chain was found in a study of blood T cell repertoires in COVID-19. Under the authors' procedure: Amplified reference gene primers provided the basis for estimating nucleated cell counts. Clones were sequenced by immunoSEQ multiplex PCR, and TCRdb holds only the in-frame ones, with some missing. V, J and clone size are taken as reported in that table, and D and trimming were inferred from the DNA itself. The sample contains about 150,000 clones, around 90% of which appear only once. CDR1 and CDR2 from the germline V gene are LGHNA and YSLEER. V gave up 0 bases and J gave up 3 bases, with 8 bases separating them. The CDR3 contains 14 residues.

Sequencing was done on a sample of peripheral blood. This rearrangement joins TRBV4-3 to TRBJ1-1; D ambiguous. The clonotype comes from a man between 45 and 60 years old with acute or convalescent COVID-19. The CDR3, as DNA: TGCGCCAGCAGCCAAGATCGCGGGGACACTGAAGCTTTCTTT. As protein: CASSQDRGDTEAFF.